The next 25 T cell receptor beta chains were all read from a single sample in a study of blood T cell repertoires in COVID-19. Method: immunoSEQ multiplex PCR; TCRdb's copy keeps in-frame clones and lacks some. The sample lists 650,000 to 800,000 clones; about 87% were seen once. Sequences were obtained from peripheral blood. All receptors derive from a young woman with acute or convalescent COVID-19.

CDR3: CASSSERRTGGRYGYTF. DNA of the CDR3: TGTGCCAGCAGCTCCGAAAGGAGGACAGGGGGTCGGTATGGCTACACCTTC. V is TRBV7-2 and J is TRBJ1-2; TRBD1 matches 10 bases. Germline V gives CDR1 SGHTA, CDR2 FQGNSA. CDR3 size: 17 residues. J lost 5 bases, V lost 4 bases, and 13 bases had no gene match.

The chain has TRBV4-3 and TRBJ2-3; no definite D call. Trimming removed 1 base at V and 2 bases at J, with 13 bases between. The CDR3 totals 16 residues. The V gene's germline CDR1 is LGHNA and CDR2 YSLEER. CDR3 residues: CASSQGRTGATDTQYF. The CDR3 DNA is TGCGCCAGCAGCCAAGGGAGAACTGGAGCCACAGATACGCAGTATTTT.

In this sample, this clone turned up once. This sequence joins TRBV10-3 and TRBJ2-1; D may be TRBD2 (6 bases). V lost 8 bases to trimming and J lost 7 bases, with 18 bases between them. Germline V lookup: CDR1 ENHRY, CDR2 SYGVKD. This CDR3 region has 14 residues. For the CDR3, the DNA is TGTGCCATCGCTATCGGCGGGGCGGTAAATGAGCAGTTCTTC. This codes for CAIAIGGAVNEQFF.

The CDR3 reads CASAGQGSSYEQYF. CDR3 in DNA: TGTGCCAGCGCCGGACAGGGAAGCTCCTACGAGCAGTACTTC. The genes are TRBV28 and TRBJ2-7; 8 nucleotides align to TRBD1. Germline V gene data show CDR1 as MDHEN and CDR2 as SYDVKM. With 8 bases clipped from V and 0 bases from J, the junction kept 6 bases outside the gene matches. This CDR3 has 14 amino acids.

The gene calls are TRBV7-6 and TRBJ1-5, with TRBD1 matching 7 bases. Germline CDR1 reads SGHVS; CDR2 reads FNYEAQ. Unmatched junction bases numbered 8, after V lost 6 bases and J lost 3 bases. The CDR3 consists of 15 residues. CDR3 bases: TGTGCCAGCAGTTCACAACAGGGGTCCAATCAGCCCCAGCATTTT. It specifies CASSSQQGSNQPQHF. Full variable domain (rest looked up from reference TRBV7-6 and TRBJ1-5): GAGVSQSPRYKVTKRGQDVALRCDPISGHVSLYWYRQALGQGPEFLTYFNYEAQQDKSGLPNDRFSAERPEGSISTLTIQRTEQRDSAMYRCASSSQQGSNQPQHFGDGTRLSIL.

The rearrangement links TRBV2 to TRBJ1-5, with a possible D match to TRBD1 (6 bases). CDR1 is SNHLY and CDR2 is FYNNEI in the germline V gene. The ends were cut back, 2 bases at V and 4 bases at J, with 15 bases in the middle. The CDR3 is made up of 16 amino acids. CDR3 in amino acids: CASSERGSWGNQPQHF. The CDR3 bases are TGTGCCAGCAGTGAAAGGGGGAGTTGGGGGAATCAGCCCCAGCATTTT.

V gene TRBV3-1 (or the pseudogene TRBV3-2) combines with J gene TRBJ2-3, with D unclear. V lost 9 bases to trimming and J lost 7 bases, with 20 bases between them. This CDR3 contains 14 residues. Per the germline V gene, CDR1 is LGHDT and CDR2 is YNNKEL (reference sequence). CDR3 sequence reads: CARRQGVEHHTQYF. CDR3 bases: TGTGCCAGGAGACAAGGAGTTGAGCACCATACGCAGTATTTT.

This chain links TRBV10-3 with TRBJ2-7; 9 nucleotides match TRBD2. Germline CDR1 and CDR2: ENHRY and SYGVKD. V lost 5 bases and J lost 0; bases outside the gene matches: 8. CDR3 length: 16 amino acids. The CDR3 nucleotides read TGTGCCATCAGTTCAATAGGCGGGGGGGACTCCTACGAGCAGTACTTC. It translates to CAISSIGGGDSYEQYF.

V gene TRBV19 combines with J gene TRBJ1-5; D uncertain. The CDR3 has 15 amino acids. Germline V CDR1 and CDR2: LNHDA, SQIVND (reference sequence). Trimming pared 1 base from V and 2 bases from J, leaving 9 bases between. The CDR3 DNA reads TGTGCCAGTAGTATAGGGGCGTACGGCAATCAGCCCCAGCATTTT. Its protein is CASSIGAYGNQPQHF.

The chain carries TRBV5-5 and TRBJ1-1, with 8 positions matching TRBD1. Germline V lookup: CDR1 SGHKS, CDR2 YYEKEE (reference sequence). The J segment lost 3 bases and the V segment lost 7 bases, leaving 14 bases of the junction unmatched. This CDR3 comprises 16 residues. CDR3 nucleotide sequence: TGTGCCAGCCGGACTCTTAAACAGGGGGGGTACACTGAAGCTTTCTTT. Amino acid sequence: CASRTLKQGGYTEAFF.

Here the CDR3 reads CATSRDLSTGNTIYF. DNA for the CDR3: TGTGCCACCAGCAGAGATCTTAGCACGGGAAACACCATATATTTT. The chain recombines TRBV15 with TRBJ1-3; D unclear. Germline lookup yields CDR1 LNHNV and CDR2 YYDKDF (reference sequence). The V and J ends lost 0 bases and 4 bases respectively, with 10 bases between them. CDR3 length: 15 amino acids.

This clone has just one count. J is TRBJ2-7 and V is TRBV4-3, with TRBD2 matching over 7 bases. Unmatched junction bases numbered 21, after V lost 1 base and J lost 0 bases. The CDR3 has 21 residues. Germline V lookup: CDR1 LGHNA, CDR2 YSLEER. The CDR3 bases are TGCGCCAGCAGCCAAGTGTTGGTGTCTAGCGAGCGGGGAGGGATCTCCTACGAGCAGTACTTC. Translation gives CASSQVLVSSERGGISYEQYF.

The sample holds one count of this clone. The chain recombines TRBV3-1 (or the pseudogene TRBV3-2) with TRBJ2-1, with D maybe TRBD2 (5 bases). Germline V gene data show CDR1 as LGHDT and CDR2 as YNNKEL (reference sequence). The CDR3 runs 17 residues. Trimming cost V 0 bases and J 9 bases, with 21 bases left between them. This CDR3 is CASSQDRGSPSTGEQFF. The CDR3 coding sequence is TGTGCCAGCAGCCAAGATCGGGGAAGTCCCTCGACTGGTGAGCAGTTCTTC.

This chain uses TRBV29-1 with TRBJ1-2, with a weak D call TRBD1 (6 bases). The V end lost 6 bases, the J end lost 6 bases, and 14 bases lay between the germline ends. Germline V CDR1 and CDR2: SQVTM, ANQGSEA. The CDR3 runs to 12 residues. CDR3 nucleotide sequence: TGCAGCGTAAGAGGGGGGGTTCATGGCTACACCTTC. Encoded protein: CSVRGGVHGYTF.

The chain employs TRBV7-2 and TRBJ2-3; D is unclear. Trimming removed 5 bases from V and 0 bases from J, with 9 bases in between. The CDR3 is 14 amino acids. Looked up from germline, CDR1 is SGHTA and CDR2 is FQGNSA. The CDR3 coding sequence is TGTGCCAGCAGCGCCCCACAGAGCACAGATACGCAGTATTTT. It translates to CASSAPQSTDTQYF.

V is TRBV28 and J is TRBJ1-1, with D tentatively TRBD1 (6 bases). Germline CDR1 reads MDHEN; CDR2 reads SYDVKM. V dropped 5 bases and J dropped 1 base, with 14 bases sitting between them. The CDR3 extends over 15 amino acids. CDR3 DNA: TGTGCCAGCAGTAACACCGGACAGCCGAACACTGAAGCTTTCTTT. Amino acid sequence: CASSNTGQPNTEAFF.

The chain links TRBV11-2 to TRBJ1-2; no firm D call. CDR1 is SGHAT, CDR2 FQNNGV, per germline. V gave up 7 bases and J gave up 8 bases, with 14 bases separating them. The CDR3 loop spans 12 amino acids. CDR3 coding DNA: TGTGCCAGCAAGTCCGAGATGAGGGGCTACACCTTC. Its translation: CASKSEMRGYTF.

The chain employs TRBV19 and TRBJ2-2; 10 bases align to TRBD2. CDR3 length: 16 residues. In germline, CDR1 is LNHDA, CDR2 SQIVND (reference sequence). Trimming cost V 10 bases and J 7 bases; bases outside gene matches: 15. CDR3 residues: CATAMPSSGGVGELFF. Written as DNA, the CDR3 is TGTGCCACGGCCATGCCGTCCAGCGGGGGGGTCGGGGAGCTGTTTTTT.

The chain combines TRBV25-1 with TRBJ2-6; D gene uncertain. The CDR3 consists of 15 residues. Trimming pared 2 bases from V and 0 bases from J, leaving 5 bases between. Germline V gene sequence: CDR1 MGHDK, CDR2 SYGVNS. This CDR3 reads CASSEVGSGANVLTF. The CDR3 bases are TGTGCCAGCAGTGAAGTCGGCTCTGGGGCCAACGTCCTGACTTTC.

The chain uses TRBV5-4 and TRBJ2-1; 7 bases map to TRBD1. CDR1 SGHNT and CDR2 YYREEE come from the germline V gene (reference sequence). V lost 2 bases, J lost 4 bases, and 6 bases stayed unmatched. The CDR3 runs to 15 residues. CDR3 sequence reads: CASSFRDREYNEQFF. CDR3 nucleotide sequence: TGTGCCAGCAGCTTTCGAGACAGGGAATACAATGAGCAGTTCTTC.

The V gene is TRBV24-1, the J gene TRBJ2-1, with 8 bases matching TRBD2. Germline V CDR1 and CDR2: KGHDR, SFDVKD. Germline trimming cut 9 bases from V and 6 bases from J; bases unmatched to any gene: 9. There are 14 residues in the CDR3. CDR3 nucleotide sequence: TGTGCCACCCGGGGGGGCCTCTCGTCCAATGAGCAGTTCTTC. Translation: CATRGGLSSNEQFF.

This sequence joins TRBV19 and TRBJ1-1; D is unclear. Germline-derived CDR1 and CDR2 are LNHDA and SQIVND (reference sequence). Trimming took off 6 bases at V and 1 base at J, with 9 bases between the two ends. The CDR3 loop spans 13 amino acids. The DNA of the CDR3 is TGTGCCAGTAGGGTTACAGCGAACACTGAAGCTTTCTTT. Its translation: CASRVTANTEAFF.

This rearrangement joins TRBV10-2 to TRBJ1-1; possibly TRBD1 for D (6 bases). The V and J ends lost 2 bases and 1 base respectively, with 11 bases between them. CDR3 length equals 15 residues. Germline V lookup: CDR1 WSHSY, CDR2 SAAADI. The CDR3 DNA follows: TGCGCCAGCAGTGAGCCTTCGGACAGGAACACTGAAGCTTTCTTT. It encodes CASSEPSDRNTEAFF.

This chain uses TRBV24-1 with TRBJ2-2, with a possible D match to TRBD1 (6 bases). CDR1 is KGHDR, CDR2 SFDVKD, per germline. V lost 0 bases, J lost 7 bases, and 14 bases lay in between. The CDR3 length is 16 residues. CDR3 loop: CATSDLSQGIVGELFF. Here the CDR3 DNA reads TGTGCCACCAGTGATTTGAGTCAGGGGATTGTCGGGGAGCTGTTTTTT.

The chain is built from TRBV30 and TRBJ2-1; tentative D call: TRBD2 (6 bases). The CDR3 extends over 15 amino acids. V was shortened by 0 bases and J by 6 bases, with 15 bases between the two germline ends. In germline, CDR1 is GTSNPN, CDR2 SVGIG (reference sequence). Here the CDR3 reads CAWSVGPPGVNEQFF. CDR3 DNA sequence: TGTGCCTGGAGTGTGGGGCCTCCGGGGGTCAATGAGCAGTTCTTC.